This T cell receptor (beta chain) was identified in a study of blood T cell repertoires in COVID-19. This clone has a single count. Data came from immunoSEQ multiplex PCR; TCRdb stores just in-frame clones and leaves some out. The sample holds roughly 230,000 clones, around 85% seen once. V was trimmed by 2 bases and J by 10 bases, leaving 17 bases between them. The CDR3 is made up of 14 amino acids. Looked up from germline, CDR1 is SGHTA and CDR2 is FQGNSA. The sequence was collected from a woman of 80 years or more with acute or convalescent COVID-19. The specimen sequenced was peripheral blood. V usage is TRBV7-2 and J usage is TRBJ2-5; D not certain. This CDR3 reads CASSLLEPFLRQYF. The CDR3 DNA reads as TGTGCCAGCAGCTTATTGGAGCCCTTCCTACGCCAGTACTTC.